The 31 T cell receptor beta chains presented below share a single source sample, sequenced in a study of blood T cell repertoires in COVID-19. Assay: immunoSEQ multiplex PCR; the TCRdb copy retains only in-frame clones and omits some. Of approximately 170,000 clones listed, around 81% are singletons. The sequencing sample was made of peripheral blood. The receptors stem from a man aged 70-80 years who had recovered from COVID-19.

The chain combines TRBV30 with TRBJ1-2; possibly TRBD1 for D (6 bases). The V end lost 4 bases, the J end lost 12 bases, and 15 bases lay between the germline ends. Germline CDR1 is GTSNPN and CDR2 is SVGIG (reference sequence). There are 11 residues in the CDR3. CDR3 in amino acids: CAWILHGGHTF. In nucleotides, the CDR3 is TGTGCCTGGATTCTTCACGGGGGGCACACCTTC. Complete variable domain (other parts from reference TRBV30 and TRBJ1-2): SQTIHQWPATLVQPVGSPLSLECTVEGTSNPNLYWYRQAAGRGLQLLFYSVGIGQISSEVPQNLSASRPQDRQFILSSKKLLLSDSGFYLCAWILHGGHTFGSGTRLTVV.

This clone was seen at least ten times. V gene TRBV7-2 combines with J gene TRBJ2-1; 8 nucleotides agree with TRBD2. This CDR3 contains 15 residues. V was pared by 5 bases and J by 4 bases, with 7 bases of the junction left unmatched. CDR1 is SGHTA and CDR2 is FQGNSA in the germline V gene. The CDR3 DNA reads TGTGCCAGCAGCCCCCCGGGGGGGAGGTACAATGAGCAGTTCTTC. It translates to CASSPPGGRYNEQFF.

The chain links TRBV11-3 to TRBJ1-1; perhaps TRBD1 as D (6 bases). V shed 4 bases and J shed 5 bases, with 17 bases lying between them. Per the germline V gene, CDR1 is SGHNT and CDR2 is YENEEA. The CDR3 sequence is 15 residues long. The CDR3 nucleotides are TGTGCCAGCAGCTCGGGGGGCGGCGACGGAACTGAAGCTTTCTTT. The encoded protein is CASSSGGGDGTEAFF.

This sequence joins TRBV6-2 or TRBV6-3 and TRBJ2-1; the match to TRBD1 covers 9 bases. Looked up from germline, CDR1 is MNHEY and CDR2 is SVGEGT. The trim removed 6 bases at V and 8 bases at J, leaving 5 bases unmatched. This CDR3 contains 13 residues. Here the CDR3 reads CASSRTGVHEQFF. CDR3 sequence (DNA): TGTGCCAGCAGCAGGACAGGGGTGCATGAGCAGTTCTTC.

The CDR3 loop is CASSMSAGFTDTQYF. CDR3 in DNA: TGTGCCAGTAGTATGTCAGCGGGTTTTACAGATACGCAGTATTTT. The J gene is TRBJ2-3, the V gene TRBV19, with TRBD2 as a possible D gene (6 bases). CDR3 length equals 15 residues. In germline, CDR1 is LNHDA, CDR2 SQIVND (reference sequence). Trimming removed 3 bases at V and 3 bases at J, with 13 bases between.

This rearrangement joins TRBV5-6 to TRBJ1-1; D unresolved. The V and J ends lost 0 bases and 7 bases respectively, with 7 bases between them. Germline-derived CDR1 and CDR2 are SGHDT and YYEEEE. This CDR3 comprises 12 residues. CDR3 loop: CASSLASFEAFF. CDR3 sequence (DNA): TGTGCCAGCAGCTTGGCCTCCTTTGAAGCTTTCTTT.

This chain uses TRBV6-6 with TRBJ2-7; D is perhaps TRBD1 (5 bases). Trimming shortened V by 4 bases and J by 4 bases, and 8 bases separated the two germline ends. The V gene's germline CDR1 is MNHNY and CDR2 SVGAGI (reference sequence). This CDR3 region has 12 residues. The CDR3 DNA reads as TGTGCCAGCAGTTTGGGGCAATACGAGCAGTACTTC. This encodes CASSLGQYEQYF.

The chain is built from TRBV18 and TRBJ2-3; TRBD2 might be the D (6 bases). Trimming took 2 bases from V and 1 from J, leaving 16 bases between them. The germline V gene encodes CDR1 KGHSH and CDR2 LQKENI. The CDR3 covers 17 residues. The CDR3 loop is CASSPDGSYIGTDTQYF. CDR3 nucleotide sequence: TGTGCCAGCTCACCAGACGGGAGTTATATCGGCACAGATACGCAGTATTTT.

The chain joins TRBV7-2 to TRBJ2-1; tentative D call: TRBD2 (6 bases). The ends were cut back, 5 bases at V and 6 bases at J, with 14 bases in the middle. Germline-derived CDR1 and CDR2 are SGHTA and FQGNSA. The length of the CDR3 is 14 residues. The CDR3, as DNA: TGTGCCAGCAGCCCAGCCGGGACTCGCAATGAGCAGTTCTTC. This codes for CASSPAGTRNEQFF.

The J gene is TRBJ1-1, the V gene TRBV12-3 or TRBV12-4, with D possibly being TRBD1 (6 bases). This CDR3 region has 12 residues. Between the trimmed V and J ends, which lost 2 bases and 7 bases, there was a span of 8 bases. Here the CDR3 reads CASSLQGIEAFF. For the CDR3, the DNA is TGTGCCAGCAGTTTACAGGGGATTGAAGCTTTCTTT.

This rearrangement joins TRBV7-3 to TRBJ2-1; D may be TRBD2 (6 bases). Deletions cut 4 bases from V and 4 bases from J, with 17 bases between. Looked up from germline, CDR1 is SGHTA and CDR2 is FQGTGA. This CDR3 comprises 16 residues. CDR3 in DNA: TGTGCCAGCAGCTCCGGCAATAGCGGAACTTACAATGAGCAGTTCTTC. The encoded protein is CASSSGNSGTYNEQFF.

Only one count was recorded for this clone. The junction differs from germline at one of its ends, possibly a read error. The genes are TRBV9 and TRBJ1-2; D gene ambiguous. This CDR3 has 11 residues. Germline V gene lookup returns CDR1 SGDLS and CDR2 YYNGEE. CDR3 DNA sequence: TGTGCCAGCAGCGTAGCTGCGGTGTTGTCCTTC. Translation gives CASSVAAVLSF.

This clone showed up just once. This sequence joins TRBV6-4 and TRBJ2-3, with a tentative D call TRBD2 (6 bases). Germline lookup yields CDR1 MRHNA and CDR2 SNTAGT. V lost 4 bases to trimming and J lost 4 bases, with 12 bases between them. This CDR3 contains 14 residues. CDR3 sequence reads: CASSAAGSPDTQYF. CDR3 nucleotide sequence: TGTGCCAGCAGTGCCGCCGGGAGTCCAGATACGCAGTATTTT.

This clone showed up just once. V usage is TRBV3-1 (or the pseudogene TRBV3-2) and J usage is TRBJ1-6; 7 bases fit TRBD1. V lost 0 bases, J lost 2 bases, and 1 base stayed unmatched. Germline V gene sequence: CDR1 LGHDT, CDR2 YNNKEL (reference sequence). CDR3 size: 16 residues. CDR3 nucleotide sequence: TGTGCCAGCAGCCAAGACAGGGGGACCTATAATTCACCCCTCCACTTT. The encoded protein is CASSQDRGTYNSPLHF.

This clone showed up just once. The J gene is TRBJ2-1, the V gene TRBV7-2; D ambiguous. Germline V CDR1 and CDR2: SGHTA, FQGNSA. V lost 1 base and J lost 7, with 11 bases in between. There are 14 residues in the CDR3. The CDR3 reads CASSLDSGWNEQFF. The CDR3 DNA follows: TGTGCCAGCAGCTTAGATTCCGGTTGGAATGAGCAGTTCTTC. The full variable domain, with the rest looked up from reference TRBV7-2 and TRBJ2-1, is GAGVSQSPSNKVTEKGKDVELRCDPISGHTALYWYRQSLGQGLEFLIYFQGNSAPDKSGLPSDRFSAERTGGSVSTLTIQRTQQEDSAVYLCASSLDSGWNEQFFGPGTRLTVL.

This rearrangement joins TRBV4-1 to TRBJ1-3; 8 bases map to TRBD1. J lost 1 base, V lost 0 bases, and 8 bases had no gene match. The CDR3 runs 18 residues. The germline V gene encodes CDR1 MGHRA and CDR2 YSYEKL. CDR3 protein: CASSQDTGQGISGNTIYF. CDR3 bases: TGCGCCAGCAGCCAAGATACCGGACAGGGCATATCTGGAAACACCATATATTTT.

This clone has just one count. The rearrangement uses TRBV9 and TRBJ2-3; 7 bases are shared with TRBD2. Germline-derived CDR1 and CDR2 are SGDLS and YYNGEE. V trimming: 0 bases; J trimming: 2 bases; junction bases outside the gene matches: 6. CDR3 size: 16 residues. This CDR3 reads CASSVAVLANTDTQYF. The CDR3 DNA follows: TGTGCCAGCAGCGTAGCTGTACTAGCGAACACAGATACGCAGTATTTT. Filled out from reference TRBV9 and TRBJ2-3, the complete variable domain reads DSGVTQTPKHLITATGQRVTLRCSPRSGDLSVYWYQQSLDQGLQFLIQYYNGEERAKGNILERFSAQQFPDLHSELNLSSLELGDSALYFCASSVAVLANTDTQYFGPGTRLTVL.

The V and J genes are TRBV9 and TRBJ2-2; a possible D gene is TRBD2 (5 bases). Germline assignment: CDR1 SGDLS and CDR2 YYNGEE. Between the trimmed V and J ends, which lost 4 bases and 0 bases, there was a span of 13 bases. The CDR3 totals 16 residues. CDR3 nucleotide sequence: TGTGCCAGCAGCCCATCTAGCAGAACGAACACCGGGGAGCTGTTTTTT. It specifies CASSPSSRTNTGELFF.

The chain is built from TRBV2 and TRBJ1-1; D is undetermined. Trimming cost V 5 bases and J 3 bases, with 4 bases left between them. The CDR3 loop spans 11 amino acids. Per the germline V gene, CDR1 is SNHLY and CDR2 is FYNNEI. CDR3: CASSRDTEAFF. The CDR3 DNA reads as TGTGCCAGCAGTCGAGACACTGAAGCTTTCTTT.

This clone has a single count. J is TRBJ1-2 and V is TRBV28; D perhaps matches TRBD1 (6 bases). The V end was cut by 4 bases, the J end by 3 bases, with 18 bases between. The length of the CDR3 is 16 residues. Germline assignment: CDR1 MDHEN and CDR2 SYDVKM. CDR3 sequence: CASSSGAGGAYYGYTF. The CDR3 bases are TGTGCCAGCAGTTCCGGAGCGGGGGGGGCTTACTATGGCTACACCTTC.

The CDR3 protein is CASSLGQGAKNIQYF. CDR3 DNA: TGTGCCAGCAGCTTAGGACAGGGGGCCAAAAACATTCAGTACTTC. The chain joins TRBV7-9 to TRBJ2-4; TRBD1 matches at 8 bases. Germline V gives CDR1 SEHNR, CDR2 FQNEAQ (reference sequence). Trimming removed 1 base from V and 1 base from J; junction bases left unmatched: 0. This CDR3 is built from 15 residues.

The chain uses TRBV7-8 and TRBJ2-7; D perhaps matches TRBD2 (6 bases). Germline CDR1 SGHVS, CDR2 FQNEAQ. The CDR3 covers 14 residues. V lost 4 bases to trimming and J lost 2 bases, with 12 bases between them. The CDR3 DNA is TGTGCCAGCAGCTCAATAGCGGTAACCTACGAGCAGTACTTC. Protein product: CASSSIAVTYEQYF.

This clone was detected only a few times. The genes are TRBV4-1 and TRBJ1-2, with TRBD1 matching over 9 bases. Germline CDR1 reads MGHRA; CDR2 reads YSYEKL. The length of the CDR3 is 15 residues. The J segment lost 7 bases and the V segment lost 4 bases, leaving 10 bases of the junction unmatched. CDR3 in amino acids: CASSLRQGEESGYTF. The CDR3 DNA sequence: TGCGCCAGCAGCCTTAGACAGGGGGAAGAGTCTGGCTACACCTTC.

The chain is built from TRBV5-4 and TRBJ2-7; no clear D gene. CDR1 and CDR2 from the germline V gene are SGHNT and YYREEE (reference sequence). The length of the CDR3 is 15 residues. Between the trimmed V and J ends, which lost 4 bases and 2 bases, there was a span of 16 bases. In nucleotides, the CDR3 is TGTGCCAGCAGCCCCGCGGCGACGGATCCCTACGAGCAGTACTTC. This translates into CASSPAATDPYEQYF.

This clone has only one observation. The CDR3 DNA sequence: TGCGCCAGCAGTCGGGAGGGGGCTGCCGGGGAGCTGTTTTTT. It encodes CASSREGAAGELFF. The rearrangement uses TRBV10-1 and TRBJ2-2; D may be TRBD2 (8 bases). Germline V lookup: CDR1 WNHNN, CDR2 SYGVQD (reference sequence). V shed 5 bases and J shed 6 bases, with 13 bases lying between them. CDR3 length: 14 residues.

This clone was detected only once. Here the CDR3 reads CASSHRGHSGAFF. CDR3 nucleotide sequence: TGTGCCAGCAGCCACCGGGGACACTCGGGGGCTTTCTTT. The chain combines TRBV6-5 with TRBJ1-1; TRBD1 is a possible D gene (6 bases). V dropped 6 bases and J dropped 11 bases, with 19 bases sitting between them. The CDR3 contains 13 residues. Germline V lookup: CDR1 MNHEY, CDR2 SVGAGI.

This chain connects TRBV19 to TRBJ2-6; D is possibly TRBD1 (6 bases). Trimming removed 7 bases from V and 0 bases from J, with 13 bases in between. The germline V gene has CDR1 LNHDA and CDR2 SQIVND (reference sequence). This CDR3 has 16 residues. CDR3 amino acids: CASTLTGSSGANVLTF. Here the CDR3 DNA reads TGTGCCAGTACCCTGACAGGCTCCTCTGGGGCCAACGTCCTGACTTTC.

The chain recombines TRBV6-1 with TRBJ2-5; 10 bases line up with TRBD1. J was trimmed by 4 bases and V by 1 base; bases with no gene match: 3. From germline, CDR1 is MNHNS and CDR2 SASEGT. This CDR3 is built from 15 residues. CDR3 protein: CASSEEDRGIETQYF. The CDR3 region has the DNA TGTGCCAGCAGTGAAGAGGACAGGGGGATAGAGACCCAGTACTTC.

The genes are TRBV29-1 and TRBJ1-1; D might be TRBD1 (6 bases). Trimming removed 5 bases from V and 2 bases from J, with 9 bases in between. Germline CDR1 is SQVTM and CDR2 is ANQGSEA. The CDR3 length is 12 residues. The CDR3, as DNA: TGCAGCGTTAACAGGGCTAACACTGAAGCTTTCTTT. Its translation: CSVNRANTEAFF.

The CDR3: CASSLATLEGEGYTF. CDR3 DNA sequence: TGCGCCAGCAGCTTGGCGACGCTTGAGGGGGAAGGCTACACCTTC. The chain carries TRBV5-1 and TRBJ1-2, with D tentatively TRBD1 (6 bases). V dropped 0 bases and J dropped 8 bases, with 17 bases sitting between them. This CDR3 has 15 amino acids. Germline lookup yields CDR1 SGHRS and CDR2 YFSETQ.

This chain uses TRBV3-1 (or the pseudogene TRBV3-2) with TRBJ2-7; TRBD2 might be the D (6 bases). The germline V gene has CDR1 LGHDT and CDR2 YNNKEL (reference sequence). V was cut by 4 bases and J by 5 bases, with 18 bases left in between. CDR3 length: 15 amino acids. The CDR3 here is CASSPGVPGIHEQYF. For the CDR3, the DNA is TGTGCCAGCAGCCCGGGGGTACCGGGGATCCACGAGCAGTACTTC.